This TCR beta chain was captured in a study of cytomegalovirus exposure and HLA in healthy donors. Study observations and caveats: Later analysis indicated greater clonal expansion among HLA-associated TCR beta chains than among equally common other chains. Earlier analysis looked at TCR beta V segments, and most were productive about 87% or about 30% of the time. Cytomegalovirus-associated status was assigned to about 180 TCR beta chains. Most subjects' HLA-A and HLA-B alleles were reportedly predicted from TCR beta sequences.

In regard to this clone: The antigen remains undetermined.

V trimming: 5 bases; J trimming: 2 bases; junction bases outside the gene matches: 7. From germline, CDR1 is MNHEY and CDR2 SMNVEV (reference sequence). The CDR3 runs to 15 residues. It was with 60 Vbeta and 13 Jbeta primers that the PCR ran. The method was immunoSEQ multiplex PCR; TCRdb's version includes in-frame clones alone and lacks a portion of them. Of 150,000 or so clones listed, under 85% were seen once; the top ten hold about 6.7%. The V gene is TRBV27, the J gene TRBJ2-3; 7 bases line up with TRBD2. The sequenced material came from PBMCs. This receptor was obtained from a woman aged 40 to 50 in good health and CMV-seropositive. CDR3: CASSEFAGVTDTQYF. CDR3 sequence (DNA): TGTGCCAGCAGTGAGTTCGCGGGAGTCACAGATACGCAGTATTTT.